The clone carrying this T cell receptor beta chain has just one count. This CDR3 is built from 13 residues. Trimming left V 3 bases short and J 4 bases short, with 9 bases between. CD8+ and CD4+ T cells were negatively isolated; TEMRA cells were FACS-enriched. The sample originates from a study of CD8 T cells in Susac syndrome. Reverse transcription of roughly 0.5 to 1 ug RNA was carried out with random hexamers. TCRdb fed the immunoSEQ multiplex PCR reads into MiXCR, producing one record per CDR3 protein. This sample has 180,000 or so distinct CDR3 sequences, with about 96% found just once. V gene TRBV12-3 or TRBV12-4 combines with J gene TRBJ2-5; D is uncertain. The sample comprised CD4+ T cells from PBMCs. The source of this sequence is a human donor with multiple sclerosis. CDR3 region: CASSFRAAETQYF. CDR3 DNA sequence: TGTGCCAGCAGTTTTCGGGCCGCAGAGACCCAGTACTTC.